The text below deals with one T cell receptor beta chain. TCRdb's copy holds only in-frame clones and misses some; the assay was immunoSEQ multiplex PCR. The sample has 120,000 to 150,000 clones, around 87% seen once; the top ten hold around 10%. The record originates from a study of cytomegalovirus exposure and HLA in healthy donors. CDR1 and CDR2 from the germline V gene are SGDLS and YYNGEE. The CDR3 spans 19 residues. V trimming: 4 bases; J trimming: 7 bases; junction bases outside the gene matches: 22. The sequencing sample was made of PBMCs. The chain links TRBV9 to TRBJ2-7, with 11 bases matching TRBD2. The TCR was taken from a man in his late teens or twenties in good health and CMV-seropositive. The CDR3 here is CASSPTALAGGPAFGEQYF. CDR3 DNA sequence: TGTGCCAGCAGCCCGACGGCCCTAGCGGGAGGCCCAGCGTTTGGGGAGCAGTACTTC.